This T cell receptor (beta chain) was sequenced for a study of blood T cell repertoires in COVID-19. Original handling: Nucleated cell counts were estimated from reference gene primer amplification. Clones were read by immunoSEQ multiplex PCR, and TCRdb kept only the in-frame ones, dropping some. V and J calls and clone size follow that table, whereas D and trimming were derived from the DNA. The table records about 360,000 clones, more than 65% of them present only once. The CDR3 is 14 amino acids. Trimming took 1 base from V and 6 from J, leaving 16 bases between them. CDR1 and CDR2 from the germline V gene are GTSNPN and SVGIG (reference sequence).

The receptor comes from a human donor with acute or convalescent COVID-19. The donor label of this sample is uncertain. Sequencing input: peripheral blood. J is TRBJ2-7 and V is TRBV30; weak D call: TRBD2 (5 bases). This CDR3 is CAWSAQSGVSEQYF. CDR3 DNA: TGTGCCTGGAGTGCCCAGTCCGGGGTCTCCGAGCAGTACTTC.